The source of this T cell receptor beta chain is a study of neurological immune-mediated disorders. There are 11 residues in the CDR3. Germline V gene lookup returns CDR1 SQVTM and CDR2 ANQGSEA. V shed 7 bases and J shed 8 bases, with 14 bases lying between them. In this sample, this clonotype turned up many times. Regarding time point: longitudinal time-point 3. Each CDR3 protein gets one entry after TCRdb re-called the 5' RACE reads with MiXCR. In the table there are around 42,000 distinct CDR3 sequences, approximately 12% of which are singletons. The chain has TRBV29-1 and TRBJ1-2; D is perhaps TRBD1 (5 bases). Source material: PBMCs. The receptor comes from a young man in good health. CDR3 loop: CSAIDGAGYTF. DNA of the CDR3: TGCAGCGCCATTGACGGGGCCGGCTACACCTTC.